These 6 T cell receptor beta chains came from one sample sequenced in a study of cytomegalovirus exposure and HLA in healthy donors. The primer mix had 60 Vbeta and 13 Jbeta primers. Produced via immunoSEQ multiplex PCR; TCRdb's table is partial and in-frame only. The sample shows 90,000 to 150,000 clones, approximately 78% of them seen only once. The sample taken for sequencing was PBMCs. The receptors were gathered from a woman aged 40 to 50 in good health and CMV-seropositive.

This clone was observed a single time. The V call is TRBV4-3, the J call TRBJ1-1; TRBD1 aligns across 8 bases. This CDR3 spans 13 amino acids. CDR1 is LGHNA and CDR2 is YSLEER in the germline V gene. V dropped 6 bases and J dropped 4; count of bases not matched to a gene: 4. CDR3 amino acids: CASSHTGGTEAFF. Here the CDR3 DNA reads TGCGCCAGCAGTCACACAGGGGGCACTGAAGCTTTCTTT.

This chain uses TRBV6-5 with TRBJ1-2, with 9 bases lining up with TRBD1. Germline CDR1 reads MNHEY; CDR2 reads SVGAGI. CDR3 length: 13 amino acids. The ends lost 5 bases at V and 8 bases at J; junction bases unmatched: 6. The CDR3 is CASSPRTGEGYTF. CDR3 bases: TGTGCCAGCAGTCCCCGGACAGGGGAAGGCTACACCTTC.

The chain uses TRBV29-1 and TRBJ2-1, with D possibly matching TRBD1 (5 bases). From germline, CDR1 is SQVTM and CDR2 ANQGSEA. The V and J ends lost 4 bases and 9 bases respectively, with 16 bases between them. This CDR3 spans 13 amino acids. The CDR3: CSVGKGLAGEQFF. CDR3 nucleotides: TGCAGCGTTGGGAAGGGGCTCGCCGGTGAGCAGTTCTTC.

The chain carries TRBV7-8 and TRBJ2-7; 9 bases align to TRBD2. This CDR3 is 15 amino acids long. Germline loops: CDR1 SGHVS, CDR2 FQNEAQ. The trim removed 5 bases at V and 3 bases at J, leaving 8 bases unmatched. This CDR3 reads CASSLRAGGSYEQYF. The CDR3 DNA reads TGTGCCAGCAGCCTACGTGCGGGGGGGAGCTACGAGCAGTACTTC.

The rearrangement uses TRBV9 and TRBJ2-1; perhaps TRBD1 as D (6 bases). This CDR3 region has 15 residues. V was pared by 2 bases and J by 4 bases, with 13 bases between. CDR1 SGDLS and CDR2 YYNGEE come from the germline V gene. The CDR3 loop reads CASSVAGDLYNEQFF. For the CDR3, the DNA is TGTGCCAGCAGCGTCGCAGGGGATCTTTACAATGAGCAGTTCTTC.

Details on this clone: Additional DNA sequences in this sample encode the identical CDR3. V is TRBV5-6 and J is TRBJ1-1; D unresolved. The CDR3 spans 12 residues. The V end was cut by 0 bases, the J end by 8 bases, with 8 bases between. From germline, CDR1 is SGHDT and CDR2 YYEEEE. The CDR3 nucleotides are TGTGCCAGCAGCTTGGTGGGAGGCGAAGCTTTCTTT. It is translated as CASSLVGGEAFF.